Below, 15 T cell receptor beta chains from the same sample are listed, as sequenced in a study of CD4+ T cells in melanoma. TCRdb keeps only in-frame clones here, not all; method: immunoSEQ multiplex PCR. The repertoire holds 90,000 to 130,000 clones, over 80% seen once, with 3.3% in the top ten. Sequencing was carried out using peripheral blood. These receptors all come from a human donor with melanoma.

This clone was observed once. CDR3 in amino acids: CATSPRDNEQFF. The CDR3, as DNA: TGTGCCACCAGCCCCCGGGACAATGAGCAGTTCTTC. V gene TRBV15 combines with J gene TRBJ2-1; D unclear. Germline V gives CDR1 LNHNV, CDR2 YYDKDF (reference sequence). The CDR3 covers 12 residues. Deletions cut 5 bases from V and 5 bases from J, with 7 bases between. The variable domain in full, completed from reference TRBV15 and TRBJ2-1, reads DAMVIQNPRYQVTQFGKPVTLSCSQTLNHNVMYWYQQKSSQAPKLLFHYYDKDFNNEADTPDNFQSRRPNTSFCFLDIRSPGLGDTAMYLCATSPRDNEQFFGPGTRLTVL.

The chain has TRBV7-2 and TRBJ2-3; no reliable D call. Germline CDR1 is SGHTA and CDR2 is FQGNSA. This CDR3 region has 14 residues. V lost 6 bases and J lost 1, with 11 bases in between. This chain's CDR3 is CASSQPTGTDTQYF. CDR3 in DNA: TGTGCCAGCAGTCAGCCGACCGGCACAGATACGCAGTATTTT. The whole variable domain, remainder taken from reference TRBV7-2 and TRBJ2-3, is GAGVSQSPSNKVTEKGKDVELRCDPISGHTALYWYRQSLGQGLEFLIYFQGNSAPDKSGLPSDRFSAERTGGSVSTLTIQRTQQEDSAVYLCASSQPTGTDTQYFGPGTRLTVL.

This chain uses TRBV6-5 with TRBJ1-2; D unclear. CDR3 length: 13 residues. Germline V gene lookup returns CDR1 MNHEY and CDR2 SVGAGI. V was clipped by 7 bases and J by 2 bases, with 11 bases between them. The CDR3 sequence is CASKRVENYGYTF. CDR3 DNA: TGTGCCAGCAAGCGAGTAGAGAACTATGGCTACACCTTC.

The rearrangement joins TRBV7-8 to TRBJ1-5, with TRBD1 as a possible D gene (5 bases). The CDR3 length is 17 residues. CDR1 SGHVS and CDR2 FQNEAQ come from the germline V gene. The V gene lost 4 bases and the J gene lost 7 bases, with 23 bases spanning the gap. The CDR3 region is CASSSRGIEGLRQPQHF. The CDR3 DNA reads TGTGCCAGCAGCTCTAGGGGAATTGAGGGCCTTCGGCAGCCCCAGCATTTT.

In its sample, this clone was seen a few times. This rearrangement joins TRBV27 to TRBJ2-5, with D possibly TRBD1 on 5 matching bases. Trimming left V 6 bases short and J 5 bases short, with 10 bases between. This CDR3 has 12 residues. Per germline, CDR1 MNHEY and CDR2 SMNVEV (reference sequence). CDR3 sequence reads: CASRAGWETQYF. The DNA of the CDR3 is TGTGCCAGCAGGGCAGGGTGGGAGACCCAGTACTTC.

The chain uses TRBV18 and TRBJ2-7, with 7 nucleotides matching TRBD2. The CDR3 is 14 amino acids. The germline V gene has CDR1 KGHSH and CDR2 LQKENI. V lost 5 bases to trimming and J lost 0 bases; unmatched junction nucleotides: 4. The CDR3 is CASSSGLVSYEQYF. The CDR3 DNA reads TGTGCCAGCTCATCCGGACTAGTCTCCTACGAGCAGTACTTC.

CDR3 amino acids: CASSFGGPTNTGELFF. The DNA of the CDR3 is TGTGCCAGCAGCTTCGGGGGGCCCACGAACACCGGGGAGCTGTTTTTT. The chain joins TRBV13 to TRBJ2-2; TRBD2 might be the D (7 bases). Trimming left V 3 bases short and J 0 bases short, with 11 bases between. CDR3 length: 16 amino acids. Germline assignment: CDR1 PRHDT and CDR2 FYEKMQ (reference sequence).

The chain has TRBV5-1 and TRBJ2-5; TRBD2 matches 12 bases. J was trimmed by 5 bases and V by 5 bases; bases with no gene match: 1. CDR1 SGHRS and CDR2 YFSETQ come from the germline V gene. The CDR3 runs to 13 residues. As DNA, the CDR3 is TGCGCCAGCAGGACTAGCGGGAGTGAGACCCAGTACTTC. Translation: CASRTSGSETQYF.

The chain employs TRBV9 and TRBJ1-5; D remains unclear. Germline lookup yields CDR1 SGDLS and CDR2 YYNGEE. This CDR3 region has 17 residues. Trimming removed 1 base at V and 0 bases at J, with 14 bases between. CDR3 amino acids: CASSVLPTGYSNQPQHF. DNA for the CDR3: TGTGCCAGCAGCGTACTTCCGACGGGCTATAGCAATCAGCCCCAGCATTTT.

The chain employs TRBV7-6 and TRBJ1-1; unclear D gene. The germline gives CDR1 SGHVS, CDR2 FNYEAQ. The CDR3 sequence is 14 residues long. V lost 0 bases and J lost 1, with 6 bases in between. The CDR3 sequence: CASSLAPPNTEAFF. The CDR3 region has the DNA TGTGCCAGCAGCTTAGCACCGCCGAACACTGAAGCTTTCTTT.

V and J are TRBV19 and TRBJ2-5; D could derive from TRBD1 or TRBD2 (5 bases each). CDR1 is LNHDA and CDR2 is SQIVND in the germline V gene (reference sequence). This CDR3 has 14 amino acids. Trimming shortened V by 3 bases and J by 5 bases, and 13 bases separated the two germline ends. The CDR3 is CASSIGSGTETQYF. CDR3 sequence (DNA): TGTGCCAGTAGTATCGGGTCAGGGACGGAGACCCAGTACTTC. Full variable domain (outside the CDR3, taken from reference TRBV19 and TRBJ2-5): DGGITQSPKYLFRKEGQNVTLSCEQNLNHDAMYWYRQDPGQGLRLIYYSQIVNDFQKGDIAEGYSVSREKKESFPLTVTSAQKNPTAFYLCASSIGSGTETQYFGPGTRLLVL.

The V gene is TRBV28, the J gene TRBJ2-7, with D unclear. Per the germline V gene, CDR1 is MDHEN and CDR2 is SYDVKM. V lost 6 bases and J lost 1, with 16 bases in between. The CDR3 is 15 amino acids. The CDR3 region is CASRTPTDKSYEQYF. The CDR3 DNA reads TGTGCCAGCAGGACCCCCACAGACAAGTCCTACGAGCAGTACTTC. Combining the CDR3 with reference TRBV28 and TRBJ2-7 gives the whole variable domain DVKVTQSSRYLVKRTGEKVFLECVQDMDHENMFWYRQDPGLGLRLIYFSYDVKMKEKGDIPEGYSVSREKKERFSLILESASTNQTSMYLCASRTPTDKSYEQYFGPGTRLTVT.

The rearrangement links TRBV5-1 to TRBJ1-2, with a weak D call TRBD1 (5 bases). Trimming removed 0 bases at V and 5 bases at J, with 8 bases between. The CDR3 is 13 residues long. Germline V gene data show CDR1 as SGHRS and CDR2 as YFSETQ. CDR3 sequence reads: CASSLVGEYGYTF. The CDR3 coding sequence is TGCGCCAGCAGCTTGGTAGGGGAATATGGCTACACCTTC.

In DNA, the CDR3 is TGTGCCAGCAGTTTAACTAGTTTCCCCTCAAACGAGCAGTTCTTC. Translation gives CASSLTSFPSNEQFF. The chain is built from TRBV27 and TRBJ2-1; TRBD2 might be the D (5 bases). CDR1 is MNHEY, CDR2 SMNVEV, per germline (reference sequence). CDR3 length equals 15 residues. Trimming took 2 bases from V and 10 from J, leaving 18 bases between them.

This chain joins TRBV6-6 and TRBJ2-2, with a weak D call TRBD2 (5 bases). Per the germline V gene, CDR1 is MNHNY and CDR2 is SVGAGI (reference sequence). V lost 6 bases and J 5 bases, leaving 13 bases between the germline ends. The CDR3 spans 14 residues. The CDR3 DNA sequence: TGTGCCAGCAGACCTCCCTCGGGAACCGGGGAGCTGTTTTTT. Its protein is CASRPPSGTGELFF.